Included here is one T cell receptor (beta chain) sequence, with context. Its antigen is unknown. TCRdb keeps only in-frame clones here, not all; method: immunoSEQ multiplex PCR. The sample shows 260,000 or so clones, approximately 90% of them seen only once. These data belong to a study of cytomegalovirus exposure and HLA in healthy donors. Regarding the study as a whole: Listed as cytomegalovirus-associated were 150 to 200 TCR beta chains. The majority of TCR sequences were rare, yet some public TCRs appeared in many donors. Subsequent analysis showed first-cohort TCR clusters tending to co-occur in around 130 validation repertoires.

The sequence was collected from a woman aged 18-29 years in good health and CMV-seronegative. The sequenced sample was PBMCs.

The DNA of the CDR3 is TGTGCCAGCAGTTTAAACACCTACGAGCAGTACTTC. Translated, it gives CASSLNTYEQYF. The rearrangement links TRBV28 to TRBJ2-7; D remains unclear. The CDR3 has 12 residues. Trimming stripped 2 bases from V and 2 bases from J, with 4 bases between. Germline lookup yields CDR1 MDHEN and CDR2 SYDVKM.